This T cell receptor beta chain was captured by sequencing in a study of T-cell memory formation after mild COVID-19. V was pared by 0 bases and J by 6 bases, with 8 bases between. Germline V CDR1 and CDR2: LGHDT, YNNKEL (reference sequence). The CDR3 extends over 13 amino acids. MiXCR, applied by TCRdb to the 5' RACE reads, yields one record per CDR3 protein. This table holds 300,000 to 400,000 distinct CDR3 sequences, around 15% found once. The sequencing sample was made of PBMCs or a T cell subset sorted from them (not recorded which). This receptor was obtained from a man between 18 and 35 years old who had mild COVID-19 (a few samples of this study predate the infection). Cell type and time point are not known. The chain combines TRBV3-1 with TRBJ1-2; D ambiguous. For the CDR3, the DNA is TGTGCCAGCAGCCAAGATCGGTGGGATGGCTACACCTTC. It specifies CASSQDRWDGYTF.